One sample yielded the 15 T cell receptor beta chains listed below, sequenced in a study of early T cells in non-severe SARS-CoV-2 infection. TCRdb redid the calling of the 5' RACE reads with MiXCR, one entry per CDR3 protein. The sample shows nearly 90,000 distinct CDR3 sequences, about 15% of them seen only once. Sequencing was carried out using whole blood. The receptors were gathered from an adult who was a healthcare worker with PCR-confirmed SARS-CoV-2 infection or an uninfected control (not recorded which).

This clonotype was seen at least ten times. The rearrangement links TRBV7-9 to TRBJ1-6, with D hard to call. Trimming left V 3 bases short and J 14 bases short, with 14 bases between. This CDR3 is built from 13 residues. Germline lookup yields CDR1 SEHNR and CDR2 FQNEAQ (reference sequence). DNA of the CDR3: TGTGCCAGCAGCTTGGATCGTCGCCTAACCCTCCACTTT. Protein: CASSLDRRLTLHF.

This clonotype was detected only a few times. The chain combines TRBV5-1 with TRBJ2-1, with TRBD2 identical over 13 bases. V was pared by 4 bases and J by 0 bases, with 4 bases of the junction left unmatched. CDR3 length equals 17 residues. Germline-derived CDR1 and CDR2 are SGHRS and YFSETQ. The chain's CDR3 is CASSLLAGGPSYNEQFF. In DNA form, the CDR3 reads TGCGCCAGCAGCCTACTAGCGGGAGGGCCCTCCTACAATGAGCAGTTCTTC.

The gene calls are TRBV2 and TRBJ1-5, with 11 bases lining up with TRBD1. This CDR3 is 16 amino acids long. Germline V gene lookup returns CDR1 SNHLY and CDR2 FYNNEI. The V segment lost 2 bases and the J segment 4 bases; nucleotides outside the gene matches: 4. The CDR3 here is CASSEFGTGGNQPQHF. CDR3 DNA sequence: TGTGCCAGCAGTGAATTCGGGACAGGGGGAAATCAGCCCCAGCATTTT.

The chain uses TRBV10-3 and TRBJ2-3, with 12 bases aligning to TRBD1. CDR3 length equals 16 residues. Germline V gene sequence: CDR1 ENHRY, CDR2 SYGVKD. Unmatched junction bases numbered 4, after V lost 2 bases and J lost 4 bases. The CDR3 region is CAISEPGTGGSDTQYF. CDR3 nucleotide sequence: TGTGCCATCAGTGAGCCCGGGACAGGGGGCTCAGATACGCAGTATTTT.

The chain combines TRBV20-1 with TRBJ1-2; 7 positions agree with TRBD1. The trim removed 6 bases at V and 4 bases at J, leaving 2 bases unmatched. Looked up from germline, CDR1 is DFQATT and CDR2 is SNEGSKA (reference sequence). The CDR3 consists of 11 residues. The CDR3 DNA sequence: TGCAGTGCCCGGGACAGCTATGGCTACACCTTC. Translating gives CSARDSYGYTF.

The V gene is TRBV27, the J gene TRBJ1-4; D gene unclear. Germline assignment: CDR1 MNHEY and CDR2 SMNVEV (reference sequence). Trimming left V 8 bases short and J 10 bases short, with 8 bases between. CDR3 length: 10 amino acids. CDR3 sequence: CASPAGKLFF. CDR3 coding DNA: TGTGCCAGCCCAGCCGGAAAACTGTTTTTT.

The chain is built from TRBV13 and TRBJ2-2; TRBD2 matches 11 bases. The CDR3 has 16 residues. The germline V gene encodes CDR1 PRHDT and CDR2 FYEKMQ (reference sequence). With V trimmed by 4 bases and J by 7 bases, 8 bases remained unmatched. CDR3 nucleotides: TGTGCCAGCAGCTCCATAGCGGGAGGGCCGGTCGGGGAGCTGTTTTTT. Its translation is CASSSIAGGPVGELFF.

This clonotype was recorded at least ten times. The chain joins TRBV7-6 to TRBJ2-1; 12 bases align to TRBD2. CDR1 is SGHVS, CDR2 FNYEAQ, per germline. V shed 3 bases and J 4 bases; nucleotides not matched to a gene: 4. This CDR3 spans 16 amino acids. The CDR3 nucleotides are TGTGCCAGCAGCTTGACTAGCGGGAGTCAATACAATGAGCAGTTCTTC. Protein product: CASSLTSGSQYNEQFF. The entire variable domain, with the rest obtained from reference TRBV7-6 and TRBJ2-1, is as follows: GAGVSQSPRYKVTKRGQDVALRCDPISGHVSLYWYRQALGQGPEFLTYFNYEAQQDKSGLPNDRFSAERPEGSISTLTIQRTEQRDSAMYRCASSLTSGSQYNEQFFGPGTRLTVL.

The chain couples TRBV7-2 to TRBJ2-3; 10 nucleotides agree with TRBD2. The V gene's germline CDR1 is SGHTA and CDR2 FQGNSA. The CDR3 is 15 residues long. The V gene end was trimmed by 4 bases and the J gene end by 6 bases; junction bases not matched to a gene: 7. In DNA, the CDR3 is TGTGCCAGCAGCTCTACTAGCGGGAAAGTGGATACGCAGTATTTT. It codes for CASSSTSGKVDTQYF.

CDR3 nucleotides: TGCGCCAGCTGTAGGCGGGAGGTCGACAATGAGCAGTTCTTC. This codes for CASCRREVDNEQFF. This chain connects TRBV5-1 to TRBJ2-1, with TRBD2 identical over 8 bases. CDR1 SGHRS and CDR2 YFSETQ come from the germline V gene. V gave up 7 bases and J gave up 5 bases; unmatched junction bases: 8. The CDR3 is made up of 14 amino acids.

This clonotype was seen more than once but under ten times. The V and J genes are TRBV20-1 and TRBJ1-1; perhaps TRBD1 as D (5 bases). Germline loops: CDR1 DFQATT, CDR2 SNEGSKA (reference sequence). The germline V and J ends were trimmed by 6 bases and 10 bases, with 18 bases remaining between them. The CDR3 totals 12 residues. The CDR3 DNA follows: TGCAGTGCCTACTCGGGGGGGGAGGCAGCTTTCTTT. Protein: CSAYSGGEAAFF.

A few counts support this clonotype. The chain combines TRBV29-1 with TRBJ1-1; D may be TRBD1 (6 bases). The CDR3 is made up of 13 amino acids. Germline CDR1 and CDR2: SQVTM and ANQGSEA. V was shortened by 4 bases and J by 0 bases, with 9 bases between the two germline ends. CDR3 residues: CSVATGMNTEAFF. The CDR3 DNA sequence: TGCAGCGTTGCGACAGGCATGAACACTGAAGCTTTCTTT.

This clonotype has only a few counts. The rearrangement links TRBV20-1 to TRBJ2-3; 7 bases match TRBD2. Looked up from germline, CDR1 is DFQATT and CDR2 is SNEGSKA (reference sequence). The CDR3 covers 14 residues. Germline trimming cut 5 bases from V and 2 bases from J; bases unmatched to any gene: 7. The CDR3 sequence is CSAVRGDYTDTQYF. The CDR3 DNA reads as TGCAGTGCTGTTAGAGGGGACTACACAGATACGCAGTATTTT.

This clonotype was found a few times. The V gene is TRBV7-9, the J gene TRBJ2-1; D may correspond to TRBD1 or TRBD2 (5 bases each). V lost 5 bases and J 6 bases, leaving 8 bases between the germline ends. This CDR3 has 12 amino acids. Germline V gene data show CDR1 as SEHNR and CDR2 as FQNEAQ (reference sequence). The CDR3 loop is CASSQGTNEQFF. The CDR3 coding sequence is TGTGCCAGCAGCCAAGGGACCAATGAGCAGTTCTTC.

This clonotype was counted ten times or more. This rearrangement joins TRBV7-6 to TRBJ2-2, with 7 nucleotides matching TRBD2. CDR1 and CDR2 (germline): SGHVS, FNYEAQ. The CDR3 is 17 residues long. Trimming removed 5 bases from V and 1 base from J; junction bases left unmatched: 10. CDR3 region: CASSLPSGLRNTGELFF. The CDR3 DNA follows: TGTGCCAGCAGCCTTCCTAGCGGCTTAAGGAACACCGGGGAGCTGTTTTTT.